This TCR beta chain was captured in a study of shared clonotypes between healthy human individuals. The data were produced by immunoSEQ multiplex PCR, yet TCRdb's version contains in-frame clones alone and is incomplete. The sample consists of some 2,500,000 clones, around 93% of them appearing once. The sequencing sample was made of naive CD4+ T cells from PBMCs. Subset here: CD45RA+ positively selected. This TCR was recovered from a man aged 18 to 29 in good health. Some clones in this sample may be carry-over from other donors' samples.

The DNA of the CDR3 is TGTGCCAGCAGCTCTTTACCAGGGGCAGGTAGCGAGCAGTACTTC. Encoded protein: CASSSLPGAGSEQYF. The gene calls are TRBV11-2 and TRBJ2-7; D is perhaps TRBD1 (6 bases). Germline V gene data show CDR1 as SGHAT and CDR2 as FQNNGV. The V end was cut by 4 bases, the J end by 6 bases, with 19 bases between. The CDR3 contains 15 residues.